The 2 T cell receptor beta chains listed next were all sequenced from one sample in a study of blood T cell repertoires in COVID-19. Clones were sequenced by immunoSEQ multiplex PCR, and TCRdb holds only the in-frame ones, with some missing. The table lists 150,000 or so clones, 82% of them singletons. Sequenced sample: peripheral blood. The receptors stem from a woman aged 40-49 years with COVID-19, enrolled during active disease.

CDR3 DNA sequence: TGTGCCAGCAGCTTAGCTACAGCGGCCTCTGGAAACACCATATATTTT. This codes for CASSLATAASGNTIYF. V usage is TRBV7-6 and J usage is TRBJ1-3; D gene ambiguous. This CDR3 contains 16 residues. Germline V CDR1 and CDR2: SGHVS, FNYEAQ. V was clipped by 0 bases and J by 0 bases, with 9 bases between them.

The chain is built from TRBV18 and TRBJ1-3; 7 nucleotides align to TRBD1. This CDR3 contains 15 residues. The ends lost 6 bases at V and 2 bases at J; junction bases unmatched: 7. Germline values: CDR1 KGHSH, CDR2 LQKENI. CDR3 region: CASSPDRAAGNTIYF. The CDR3 region has the DNA TGTGCCAGCTCTCCCGACAGGGCGGCTGGAAACACCATATATTTT.